The 22 T cell receptor beta chains presented below share a single source sample, sequenced in a study of blood T cell repertoires in COVID-19. Method: immunoSEQ multiplex PCR; TCRdb's copy keeps in-frame clones and lacks some. The sample has about 190,000 clones; around nine tenths are singletons. The sample comprised peripheral blood. These receptors all stem from a human donor in a cohort sampled during active COVID-19.

The chain links TRBV5-4 to TRBJ1-6; 8 bases match TRBD1. The CDR3 runs to 15 residues. Germline CDR1 is SGHNT and CDR2 is YYREEE (reference sequence). Trimming removed 5 bases from V and 2 bases from J; junction bases left unmatched: 3. The CDR3 DNA is TGTGCCAGCAGTCGGACAGGGCCCTATAATTCACCCCTCCACTTT. Encoded protein: CASSRTGPYNSPLHF.

V gene TRBV6-5 combines with J gene TRBJ1-6; TRBD1 is a possible D gene (5 bases). The V gene's germline CDR1 is MNHEY and CDR2 SVGAGI. V was pared by 2 bases and J by 8 bases, with 16 bases between. The CDR3 totals 16 residues. The CDR3 sequence is CASSYRVGRVDSPLHF. The CDR3, as DNA: TGTGCCAGCAGTTACCGGGTGGGCAGGGTTGATTCACCCCTCCACTTT.

The chain uses TRBV6-5 and TRBJ2-7, with 7 bases identical to TRBD1. With 6 bases clipped from V and 1 base from J, the junction kept 6 bases outside the gene matches. The CDR3 covers 14 residues. Germline V gene data show CDR1 as MNHEY and CDR2 as SVGAGI. The CDR3 region is CASRGDSFSYEQYF. CDR3 in DNA: TGTGCCAGCAGGGGGGACAGCTTTTCCTACGAGCAGTACTTC.

CDR3 coding DNA: TGTGCCAGCAGCAAAAATGGACTCGCGGCTTACAATGAGCAGTTCTTC. Translated: CASSKNGLAAYNEQFF. This chain uses TRBV7-2 with TRBJ2-1; tentatively, D is TRBD2 (5 bases). V was shortened by 5 bases and J by 4 bases, with 18 bases between the two germline ends. The CDR3 consists of 16 residues. The germline gives CDR1 SGHTA, CDR2 FQGNSA.

The CDR3 loop is CASSPAGLSSNQPQHF. In DNA form, the CDR3 reads TGTGCCAGCAGTCCCGCAGGGCTCAGTAGCAATCAGCCCCAGCATTTT. The gene calls are TRBV28 and TRBJ1-5, with a weak D call TRBD1 (5 bases). There are 16 residues in the CDR3. Germline V lookup: CDR1 MDHEN, CDR2 SYDVKM. V gave up 5 bases and J gave up 0 bases, with 14 bases separating them.

CDR3 protein: CASSSPATDYNEQFF. As DNA, the CDR3 is TGTGCCAGCAGCTCTCCAGCGACAGATTACAATGAGCAGTTCTTC. The chain has TRBV7-2 and TRBJ2-1; maybe TRBD1 (5 bases). Germline CDR1 SGHTA, CDR2 FQGNSA. The length of the CDR3 is 15 residues. V was shortened by 4 bases and J by 4 bases, with 14 bases between the two germline ends. Complete variable domain (other parts from reference TRBV7-2 and TRBJ2-1): GAGVSQSPSNKVTEKGKDVELRCDPISGHTALYWYRQSLGQGLEFLIYFQGNSAPDKSGLPSDRFSAERTGGSVSTLTIQRTQQEDSAVYLCASSSPATDYNEQFFGPGTRLTVL.

The V gene is TRBV13, the J gene TRBJ1-1; D might be TRBD1 (6 bases). Germline CDR1 is PRHDT and CDR2 is FYEKMQ (reference sequence). The CDR3 consists of 14 residues. V lost 7 bases and J 5 bases, leaving 17 bases between the germline ends. DNA for the CDR3: TGTGCCAGCACCCTGGGGGGGGGCAGAACTGAAGCTTTCTTT. Translated: CASTLGGGRTEAFF.

This clone came up once. The J gene is TRBJ2-3, the V gene TRBV10-1, with TRBD2 matching over 8 bases. From germline, CDR1 is WNHNN and CDR2 SYGVQD (reference sequence). CDR3 length equals 13 residues. V shed 4 bases, J shed 8 bases, and the junction held 5 bases outside the gene matches. CDR3: CASSGASGGTQYF. In nucleotides, the CDR3 is TGCGCCAGCAGTGGGGCCAGCGGGGGTACGCAGTATTTT.

J is TRBJ2-5 and V is TRBV7-2; D is possibly TRBD2 (5 bases). With 1 base removed from V and 4 bases from J, the gap between germline ends came to 13 bases. Per the germline V gene, CDR1 is SGHTA and CDR2 is FQGNSA. CDR3 length: 15 amino acids. The CDR3 region is CASSLVRGPGETQYF. The CDR3 nucleotides read TGTGCCAGCAGCTTAGTACGAGGGCCCGGAGAGACCCAGTACTTC. Complete variable domain (other parts from reference TRBV7-2 and TRBJ2-5): GAGVSQSPSNKVTEKGKDVELRCDPISGHTALYWYRQSLGQGLEFLIYFQGNSAPDKSGLPSDRFSAERTGGSVSTLTIQRTQQEDSAVYLCASSLVRGPGETQYFGPGTRLLVL.

This chain links TRBV7-9 with TRBJ2-7; 7 bases match TRBD1. V gave up 6 bases and J gave up 5 bases; unmatched junction bases: 4. Germline V gene lookup returns CDR1 SEHNR and CDR2 FQNEAQ (reference sequence). The CDR3 covers 12 residues. In DNA, the CDR3 is TGTGCCAGCAGACTCACAGGGGACGAGCAGTACTTC. This encodes CASRLTGDEQYF.

A few counts support this clone. The chain is built from TRBV4-1 and TRBJ1-3; a weak D match, TRBD1 (5 bases). Trimming stripped 3 bases from V and 2 bases from J, with 11 bases between. In germline, CDR1 is MGHRA, CDR2 YSYEKL. The CDR3 runs to 15 residues. CDR3 sequence reads: CASSQAGRTGNTIYF. In DNA, the CDR3 is TGCGCCAGCAGCCAGGCAGGGCGCACTGGAAACACCATATATTTT.

J is TRBJ2-3 and V is TRBV5-1, with 7 positions matching TRBD2. V gave up 6 bases and J gave up 4 bases; unmatched junction bases: 11. Germline loops: CDR1 SGHRS, CDR2 YFSETQ. This CDR3 comprises 15 residues. The DNA for the CDR3 is TGCGCCAGCAACCTCCGGGTTAGCGGGTCAGATACGCAGTATTTT. It codes for CASNLRVSGSDTQYF.

This sequence joins TRBV5-6 and TRBJ2-7; D might be TRBD1 (7 bases). Trimming removed 4 bases from V and 7 bases from J, with 21 bases in between. CDR1 SGHDT and CDR2 YYEEEE come from the germline V gene. The CDR3 covers 15 residues. The CDR3 DNA reads TGTGCCAGCAGCGGGGAGGACAGGCGCGATGGGGAGCAGTACTTC. Its translation is CASSGEDRRDGEQYF. Complete variable domain (other parts from reference TRBV5-6 and TRBJ2-7): DAGVTQSPTHLIKTRGQQVTLRCSPKSGHDTVSWYQQALGQGPQFIFQYYEEEERQRGNFPDRFSGHQFPNYSSELNVNALLLGDSALYLCASSGEDRRDGEQYFGPGTRLTVT.

In the case of this clone: A junction boundary mismatches the germline segment, possibly from a read error. V is TRBV25-1 and J is TRBJ2-5; D perhaps matches TRBD1 (6 bases). Germline V CDR1 and CDR2: MGHDK, SYGVNS. This CDR3 is 14 amino acids long. CDR3 sequence reads: CVSSESAGVETQYF. The CDR3 DNA reads TGTGTCAGCAGTGAATCTGCAGGGGTAGAGACCCAGTACTTC.

The rearrangement joins TRBV4-2 to TRBJ2-3, with 10 bases fitting TRBD2. The CDR3 covers 16 residues. V shed 0 bases, J shed 12 bases, and the junction held 12 bases outside the gene matches. Germline loops: CDR1 LGHNA, CDR2 YNFKEQ. The CDR3 spells CASSQDLTSGSGFQYF. The CDR3 DNA sequence: TGTGCCAGCAGCCAAGATTTGACTAGCGGGTCGGGATTTCAGTATTTT.

The rearrangement links TRBV18 to TRBJ1-4; D is perhaps TRBD1 (5 bases). V was cut by 6 bases and J by 5 bases, with 13 bases left in between. CDR1 and CDR2 (germline): KGHSH, LQKENI. CDR3 length equals 14 residues. The CDR3 spells CASSLAGENEKLFF. The DNA for the CDR3 is TGTGCCAGCTCCCTGGCGGGGGAGAATGAAAAACTGTTTTTT.

As to this clone: One end of the junction varies from germline; a read error may be responsible. CDR3 sequence: CASSQAGTTNDQFF. Written as DNA, the CDR3 is TGCGCCAGCAGCCAAGCCGGGACTACCAATGATCAGTTCTTC. The chain uses TRBV4-1 and TRBJ2-1, with TRBD2 matching over 7 bases. The germline V gene encodes CDR1 MGHRA and CDR2 YSYEKL. The CDR3 is 14 residues long.

The genes are TRBV6-2 or TRBV6-3 and TRBJ1-5; 8 bases match TRBD1. Germline V CDR1 and CDR2: MNHEY, SVGEGT. The CDR3 has 16 amino acids. V was clipped by 5 bases and J by 4 bases; unmatched bases: 10. Here the CDR3 reads CASSRGQAVVNQPQHF. Written as DNA, the CDR3 is TGTGCCAGCAGTCGGGGACAGGCGGTGGTTAATCAGCCCCAGCATTTT.

The gene calls are TRBV29-1 and TRBJ1-1; 8 bases line up with TRBD1. The CDR3 has 13 amino acids. V dropped 6 bases and J dropped 4; count of bases not matched to a gene: 7. Germline assignment: CDR1 SQVTM and CDR2 ANQGSEA. In DNA, the CDR3 is TGCAGCGTGAGCCCCGACAGGGGCACTGAAGCTTTCTTT. Encoded protein: CSVSPDRGTEAFF.

The rearrangement links TRBV7-2 to TRBJ2-3, with D perhaps matching TRBD2 (5 bases). Germline V gene data show CDR1 as SGHTA and CDR2 as FQGNSA. Trimming removed 10 bases from V and 4 bases from J, with 15 bases in between. This CDR3 has 13 amino acids. The CDR3 DNA follows: TGTGCCACCCATTCGGGGAAGTCAGATACGCAGTATTTT. It yields the protein CATHSGKSDTQYF.

CDR3 loop: CASSQVLAGGITADTQYF. The CDR3 bases are TGTGCCAGCAGCCAAGTGCTAGCGGGGGGAATAACGGCAGATACGCAGTATTTT. The chain links TRBV3-1 (or the pseudogene TRBV3-2) to TRBJ2-3, with 11 positions matching TRBD2. CDR1 is LGHDT, CDR2 YNNKEL, per germline (reference sequence). V shed 1 base, J shed 4 bases, and the junction held 10 bases outside the gene matches. CDR3 length: 18 amino acids.

The V and J genes are TRBV6-2 or TRBV6-3 and TRBJ1-1, with unresolved D. This CDR3 contains 15 residues. Germline V lookup: CDR1 MNHEY, CDR2 SVGEGT. Trimming removed 2 bases at V and 1 base at J, with 11 bases between. The CDR3 DNA is TGTGCCAGCAGTTACATGCGTGGAGGGAACACTGAAGCTTTCTTT. It specifies CASSYMRGGNTEAFF.